Detailed here is one TCR beta chain. Its cognate antigen is unknown. Magnetic separation of the negative type served to enrich total CD8+ T cells. The sample is drawn from a study of human CD8 memory T cell subsets. Germline V lookup: CDR1 SQVTM, CDR2 ANQGSEA. This CDR3 is built from 12 residues. UMI-labeled 5' RACE generated the TCR beta libraries. TCRdb re-called the 5' RACE reads; every CDR3 protein appears as one record, without DNA. The table for this sample gives about 10,000 distinct CDR3 sequences. General study findings and limits: The overlap between stem-like memory and precursor exhausted T cell repertoires was minimal. While effector memory cells differed, stem-like memory and precursor exhausted T cells had similarly high diversity.

This chain uses TRBV29-1 with TRBJ2-5. The sequenced sample was CD8+ stem-like memory T cells (TSCM and TCM) sorted from PBMCs. Noted subset: stem-like memory CD8 T cells (TSTEM), CCR7+ PD-1- TIGIT-. The clonotype comes from a human donor in good health. The CDR3 is CSVEDLVGSQYF.